This T cell receptor beta chain was retrieved from a study of blood T cell repertoires in COVID-19. Turning to the study itself: Acute and convalescent COVID-19 specimens originated in the United States, Italy and Spain. Sample material is recorded as cDNA or gDNA derived from T cells, B-cell-depleted T cells, or PBMCs.

The CDR3 spans 15 residues. Germline CDR1 reads MNHEY; CDR2 reads SMNVEV (reference sequence). V gave up 4 bases and J gave up 1 base, with 12 bases separating them. In the authors' methods: How many nucleated cells were present was estimated from reference gene primer amplification. TCRdb's copy holds only in-frame clones and misses some; the assay was immunoSEQ multiplex PCR. V, J and clone size reflect that table, while D and trimming were determined from the DNA. Here the sample spans 150,000 to 200,000 clones, 88% being singletons. The sequence was collected from a man aged 55 to 70 with acute or convalescent COVID-19. The sample was peripheral blood. This rearrangement joins TRBV27 to TRBJ2-3, with TRBD1 as a possible D gene (6 bases). CDR3 sequence: CASSSTQGRTDTQYF. The CDR3 DNA is TGTGCCAGCAGTTCCACCCAGGGGCGCACAGATACGCAGTATTTT.